This TCR beta chain comes out of a study of shared clonotypes between healthy human individuals. The CDR3 is 16 amino acids. Germline CDR1 and CDR2: SGHDN and FVKESK. Trimming took off 2 bases at V and 4 bases at J, with 16 bases between the two ends. Original handling: Junction-only sequences without quality scores came from ImmunoSEQ, so filtering differed. Assay used: immunoSEQ multiplex PCR; TCRdb lists only in-frame clones, some missing. That table is the source of V, J and clone size, and D and trimming were worked out from the DNA. Of about 1.4 million clones listed, roughly 96% are singletons.

The TCR was taken from a man aged 25-45 years in good health. Sequencing was done on a sample of naive CD4+ T cells sorted from blood. Specified subset: CD45RA+ positively selected. This chain joins TRBV14 and TRBJ2-3, with D tentatively TRBD2 (6 bases). CDR3 loop: CASSQKSVSGADTQYF. Here the CDR3 DNA reads TGTGCCAGCAGCCAAAAGTCTGTTAGCGGCGCAGATACGCAGTATTTT.